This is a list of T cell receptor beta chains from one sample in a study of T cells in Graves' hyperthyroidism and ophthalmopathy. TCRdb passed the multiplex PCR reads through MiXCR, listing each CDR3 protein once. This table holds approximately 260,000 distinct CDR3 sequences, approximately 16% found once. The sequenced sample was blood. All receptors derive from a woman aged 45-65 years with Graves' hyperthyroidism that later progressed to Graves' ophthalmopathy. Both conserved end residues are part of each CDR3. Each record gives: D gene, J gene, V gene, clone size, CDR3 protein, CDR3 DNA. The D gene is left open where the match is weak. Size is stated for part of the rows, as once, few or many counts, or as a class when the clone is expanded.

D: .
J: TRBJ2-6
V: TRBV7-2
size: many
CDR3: CASSFRWGSGANVLTF
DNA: TGTGCCAGCAGCTTTCGGTGGGGCTCTGGGGCCAACGTCCTGACTTTC

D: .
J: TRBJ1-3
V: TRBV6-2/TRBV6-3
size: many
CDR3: CASSASPLSGNTIYF
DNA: TGTGCCAGCAGCGCGTCACCCCTCTCTGGAAACACCATATATTTT

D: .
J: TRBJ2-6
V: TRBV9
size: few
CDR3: CASSARIRESGANVLTF
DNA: TGTGCCAGCAGCGCGCGAATTCGTGAGTCCGGGGCCAACGTCCTGACTTTC

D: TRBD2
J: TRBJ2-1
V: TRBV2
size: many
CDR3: CASSLAGVRNEQFF
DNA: TGTGCCAGCAGTTTAGCGGGAGTGCGCAATGAGCAGTTCTTC

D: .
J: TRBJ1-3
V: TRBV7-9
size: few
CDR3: CASRSTGHLAGNTIYF
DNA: TGTGCCAGCAGATCGACAGGCCACCTGGCTGGAAACACCATATATTTT

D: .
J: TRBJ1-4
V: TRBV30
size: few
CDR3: CAWSPPGQREKLFF
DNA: TGTGCCTGGTCCCCACCAGGGCAGAGGGAAAAACTGTTTTTT

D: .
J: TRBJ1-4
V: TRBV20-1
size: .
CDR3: CSANSATNEKLFF
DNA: TGCAGTGCCAACAGTGCAACTAATGAAAAACTGTTTTTT

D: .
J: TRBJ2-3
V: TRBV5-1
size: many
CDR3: CASSFGAEDTQYF
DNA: TGCGCCAGCAGCTTTGGGGCAGAAGATACGCAGTATTTT

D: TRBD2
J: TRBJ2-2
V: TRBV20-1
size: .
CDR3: CSARDFPSGNTGELFF
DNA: TGCAGTGCTAGAGATTTTCCTAGCGGGAACACCGGGGAGCTGTTTTTT

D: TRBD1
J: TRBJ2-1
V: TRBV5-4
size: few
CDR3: CASLGQGRSGSSHEQFF
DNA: TGTGCCAGCCTGGGACAGGGGAGGAGCGGGAGTTCCCATGAGCAGTTCTTC

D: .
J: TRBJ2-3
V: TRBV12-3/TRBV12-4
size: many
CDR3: CASSLVQPQDTQYF
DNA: TGTGCCAGCAGTTTAGTACAGCCCCAGGATACGCAGTATTTT

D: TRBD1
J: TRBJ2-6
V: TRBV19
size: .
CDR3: CASRDRLSSGANVLTF
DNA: TGTGCCAGCCGGGACAGGCTGTCCTCTGGGGCCAACGTCCTGACTTTC

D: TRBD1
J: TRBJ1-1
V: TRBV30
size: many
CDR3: CAWSGKGANTEAFF
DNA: TGTGCCTGGAGTGGGAAGGGGGCGAACACTGAAGCTTTCTTT

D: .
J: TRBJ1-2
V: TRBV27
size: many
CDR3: CASTPRGTGNYGYTF
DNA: TGTGCCAGCACACCCCGGGGGACGGGGAACTATGGCTACACCTTC

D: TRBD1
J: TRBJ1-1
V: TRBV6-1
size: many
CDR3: CASSARQGAVTEAFF
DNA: TGTGCCAGCAGTGCCAGACAGGGAGCGGTCACTGAAGCTTTCTTT

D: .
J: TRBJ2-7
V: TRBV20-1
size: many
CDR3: CSARGLTTSRYEQYF
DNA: TGCAGTGCTCGCGGCCTTACGACCAGCCGCTACGAGCAGTACTTC

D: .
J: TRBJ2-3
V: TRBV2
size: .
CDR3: CSEQLDTDTQYF
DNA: TGCAGTGAACAGTTGGACACAGATACGCAGTATTTT

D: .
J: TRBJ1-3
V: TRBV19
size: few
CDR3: CASKDGPGNTIYF
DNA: TGTGCCAGTAAAGACGGCCCTGGAAACACCATATATTTT

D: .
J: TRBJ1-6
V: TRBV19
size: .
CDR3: CASTISRTVSYNSPLHF
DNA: TGTGCCAGTACCATTTCTCGGACAGTGTCCTATAATTCACCCCTCCACTTT

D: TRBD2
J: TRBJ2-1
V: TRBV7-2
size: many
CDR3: CASLKRGAYNEQFF
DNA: TGTGCCAGCCTCAAACGGGGGGCCTACAATGAGCAGTTCTTC

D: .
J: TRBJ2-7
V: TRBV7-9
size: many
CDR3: CASSLWRQGYEQYF
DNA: TGTGCCAGCAGCTTATGGAGGCAGGGCTACGAGCAGTACTTC

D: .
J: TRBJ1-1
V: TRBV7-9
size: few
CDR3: CASSFLFRISNLNTEAFF
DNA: TGTGCCAGCAGCTTCCTCTTCAGAATCTCAAACCTGAACACTGAAGCTTTCTTT

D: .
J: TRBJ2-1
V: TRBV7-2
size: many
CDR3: CASSWYNEQFF
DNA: TGTGCCAGCAGCTGGTACAATGAGCAGTTCTTC

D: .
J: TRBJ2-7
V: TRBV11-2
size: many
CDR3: CASSLGVTKGQYF
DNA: TGTGCCAGCAGCTTAGGAGTTACTAAGGGGCAGTACTTC

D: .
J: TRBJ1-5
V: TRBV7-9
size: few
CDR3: CASSLFDQPQHF
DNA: TGTGCCAGCAGCCTATTTGATCAGCCCCAGCATTTT